One sample yielded the 17 T cell receptor beta chains listed below, sequenced in a study of chemoradiotherapy in HPV16-positive cancers. Repertoires were generated with immunoSEQ multiplex PCR, while TCRdb's copy carries only in-frame clones and drops some. This table holds 9,500 to 15,000 clones, more than 75% found once. This sample comprised blood, obtained from a patient who underwent chemoradiotherapy. The receptor set was obtained from a human donor with HPV-associated anogenital cancer.

The chain links TRBV5-4 to TRBJ2-7; either TRBD1 or TRBD2 may fit D (5 bases each). The CDR3 is made up of 15 amino acids. Trimming shortened V by 4 bases and J by 2 bases, and 16 bases separated the two germline ends. CDR1 is SGHNT, CDR2 YYREEE, per germline (reference sequence). The CDR3 DNA sequence: TGTGCCAGCAGCCCCCGGGACGGAATGCCCTACGAGCAGTACTTC. It translates to CASSPRDGMPYEQYF.

The V and J genes are TRBV7-3 and TRBJ2-1; no definite D call. The CDR3 spans 13 residues. CDR1 and CDR2 (germline): SGHTA, FQGTGA. Trimming pared 2 bases from V and 5 bases from J, leaving 7 bases between. This CDR3 is CASSLGRNNEQFF. The CDR3 nucleotides are TGTGCCAGCAGCTTAGGGCGGAACAATGAGCAGTTCTTC.

The chain combines TRBV5-1 with TRBJ1-1, with unresolved D. Germline V gene sequence: CDR1 SGHRS, CDR2 YFSETQ. The V end was cut by 6 bases, the J end by 0 bases, with 9 bases between. The CDR3 is 13 amino acids. The chain's CDR3 is CASKEPMNTEAFF. CDR3 DNA: TGCGCCAGCAAGGAGCCTATGAACACTGAAGCTTTCTTT.

Here the CDR3 DNA reads TGTGCCAGCAGCGTAGGTCCGGGGGCGGAGGCAGATACGCAGTATTTT. Its translation is CASSVGPGAEADTQYF. The chain uses TRBV9 and TRBJ2-3; D is possibly TRBD1 or TRBD2 (6 bases each). This CDR3 region has 16 residues. CDR1 is SGDLS and CDR2 is YYNGEE in the germline V gene. Trimming removed 0 bases at V and 4 bases at J, with 15 bases between.

DNA for the CDR3: TGTGCCAGCAGCCCGACAGCGGCGAACACCGGGGAGCTGTTTTTT. This encodes CASSPTAANTGELFF. The chain has TRBV2 and TRBJ2-2; D may be TRBD1 or TRBD2 (5 bases each). V was pared by 6 bases and J by 0 bases, with 11 bases between. Germline assignment: CDR1 SNHLY and CDR2 FYNNEI. This CDR3 region has 15 residues.

The chain is built from TRBV6-6 and TRBJ1-2; 7 nucleotides match TRBD1. This CDR3 is 15 amino acids long. The germline CDR1 and CDR2 sequences are MNHNY and SVGAGI (reference sequence). With 6 bases clipped from V and 6 bases from J, the junction kept 13 bases outside the gene matches. CDR3 sequence reads: CASRRQGRNEDGYTF. CDR3 DNA sequence: TGTGCCAGCAGGAGACAGGGTCGGAATGAGGATGGCTACACCTTC.

The chain has TRBV7-8 and TRBJ2-7, with D perhaps given as TRBD1 or TRBD2 (5 bases each). Germline V lookup: CDR1 SGHVS, CDR2 FQNEAQ. The CDR3 length is 13 residues. Deletions cut 7 bases from V and 1 base from J, with 11 bases between. The CDR3 DNA follows: TGTGCCAGCACCCGGGACGTTTCCTACGAGCAGTACTTC. It is translated as CASTRDVSYEQYF.

The chain couples TRBV7-7 to TRBJ2-1, with 11 positions matching TRBD2. Germline trimming cut 5 bases from V and 7 bases from J; bases unmatched to any gene: 13. Germline-derived CDR1 and CDR2 are SSHAT and FNYEAQ (reference sequence). CDR3 length equals 17 residues. The CDR3 nucleotides are TGTGCCAGCAGCGCGAGGTCCGGGACTAGCGGTTCAAATGAGCAGTTCTTC. Encoded protein: CASSARSGTSGSNEQFF. Full variable domain (rest looked up from reference TRBV7-7 and TRBJ2-1): GAGVSQSPRYKVTKRGQDVTLRCDPISSHATLYWYQQALGQGPEFLTYFNYEAQPDKSGLPSDRFSAERPEGSISTLTIQRTEQRDSAMYRCASSARSGTSGSNEQFFGPGTRLTVL.

V usage is TRBV5-8 and J usage is TRBJ1-2; D possibly corresponds to TRBD1 (5 bases). CDR1 is SGHTS and CDR2 is YDEGEE in the germline V gene. The CDR3 runs to 15 residues. V lost 1 base and J lost 4, with 14 bases in between. The CDR3 region has the DNA TGTGCCAGCAGCTTGCCAACAGGCTATATCTATGGCTACACCTTC. Translated, it gives CASSLPTGYIYGYTF.

The V gene is TRBV6-1, the J gene TRBJ2-7, with a tentative D call TRBD1 (5 bases). Germline V lookup: CDR1 MNHNS, CDR2 SASEGT. Trimming shortened V by 0 bases and J by 5 bases, and 14 bases separated the two germline ends. There are 15 residues in the CDR3. The CDR3 coding sequence is TGTGCCAGCAGTGAAGCGCAGGGTTGGAACGACGAGCAGTACTTC. Protein: CASSEAQGWNDEQYF.

The V and J genes are TRBV15 and TRBJ2-1, with 11 bases identical to TRBD2. This CDR3 spans 18 amino acids. From germline, CDR1 is LNHNV and CDR2 YYDKDF (reference sequence). Trimming at V came to 8 bases and at J to 4 bases, leaving 16 bases not matched to a gene. The CDR3 DNA reads as TGTGCCACCGCACTAGCGGGGGACCTCCTCTTAACTTACAATGAGCAGTTCTTC. It encodes CATALAGDLLLTYNEQFF. The full variable domain, with the rest looked up from reference TRBV15 and TRBJ2-1, is DAMVIQNPRYQVTQFGKPVTLSCSQTLNHNVMYWYQQKSSQAPKLLFHYYDKDFNNEADTPDNFQSRRPNTSFCFLDIRSPGLGDTAMYLCATALAGDLLLTYNEQFFGPGTRLTVL.

The chain uses TRBV7-2 and TRBJ2-5, with no clear D. Per the germline V gene, CDR1 is SGHTA and CDR2 is FQGNSA. The V gene lost 1 base and the J gene lost 2 bases, with 5 bases spanning the gap. There are 13 residues in the CDR3. The CDR3 loop reads CASSLGLQETQYF. CDR3 sequence (DNA): TGTGCCAGCAGCTTAGGCTTACAAGAGACCCAGTACTTC.

Only a few counts were recorded for this clone. The genes are TRBV19 and TRBJ2-7; D may be TRBD1 (5 bases). Germline assignment: CDR1 LNHDA and CDR2 SQIVND (reference sequence). V was pared by 9 bases and J by 6 bases, with 9 bases between. This CDR3 spans 10 amino acids. The CDR3 protein is CASSQGEQYF. Written as DNA, the CDR3 is TGTGCCAGCTCCCAGGGCGAGCAGTACTTC.

V is TRBV18 and J is TRBJ1-2, with TRBD1 matching over 8 bases. This CDR3 comprises 15 residues. Germline-derived CDR1 and CDR2 are KGHSH and LQKENI. The trim removed 3 bases at V and 5 bases at J, leaving 8 bases unmatched. The CDR3 DNA sequence: TGTGCCAGCTCACCGCCCGGACAGGGACTATATGGCTACACCTTC. It translates to CASSPPGQGLYGYTF.

The sample holds a few counts of this clone. The chain joins TRBV15 to TRBJ2-7; 10 bases map to TRBD1. V dropped 5 bases and J dropped 2; count of bases not matched to a gene: 6. CDR1 is LNHNV, CDR2 YYDKDF, per germline (reference sequence). The CDR3 is made up of 15 amino acids. The CDR3 DNA is TGTGCCACCAGCCCGGACAGGGGGTTCACCTACGAGCAGTACTTC. It codes for CATSPDRGFTYEQYF.

The rearrangement uses TRBV6-1 and TRBJ1-1, with TRBD1 matching 7 bases. The CDR3 has 19 amino acids. With V trimmed by 0 bases and J by 1 base, 14 bases remained unmatched. CDR1 MNHNS and CDR2 SASEGT come from the germline V gene. CDR3 in DNA: TGTGCCAGCAGTGAAGCGAGTTTGGAACCGGACAGGAGGAACACTGAAGCTTTCTTT. Amino acids: CASSEASLEPDRRNTEAFF.

The chain is built from TRBV7-2 and TRBJ2-3, with a weak D call TRBD2 (7 bases). This CDR3 has 15 residues. The V gene's germline CDR1 is SGHTA and CDR2 FQGNSA. Trimming took 5 bases from V and 5 from J, leaving 17 bases between them. The CDR3 loop is CASSKTGGPGDTQYF. The CDR3 coding sequence is TGTGCCAGCAGCAAAACCGGGGGGCCTGGAGATACGCAGTATTTT.